The text below deals with one T cell receptor beta chain. What it binds is not known. 60 Vbeta and 13 Jbeta primers were used in PCR. Libraries were prepared by immunoSEQ multiplex PCR; TCRdb keeps only in-frame clonotypes and omits some of them. The sample carries 170,000 or so clones, less than 90% recorded once. V gave up 2 bases and J gave up 9 bases, with 12 bases separating them. The germline gives CDR1 SGDLS, CDR2 YYNGEE. The CDR3 covers 13 residues. The record originates from a study of cytomegalovirus exposure and HLA in healthy donors. Across the study: As an earlier analysis found, some 170 million T cells yielded about 120 million unique TCR beta sequences. There were approximately 80 million unique TCRs (from HLA-typed donors) in an early data release. Study-wide points: In vitro checks showed that a few CMV-associated chains really do target CMV antigens. The study recorded fewer than 200 TCR beta chains that were cytomegalovirus-associated.

The sequencing sample was made of PBMCs. This receptor was identified in a boy aged 2 to 10 in good health and CMV-seronegative. The chain employs TRBV9 and TRBJ2-1, with D maybe TRBD2 (5 bases). The CDR3 protein is CASSVPSEGEQFF. The CDR3 DNA reads as TGTGCCAGCAGCGTCCCCTCCGAGGGTGAGCAGTTCTTC. The variable domain in full, completed from reference TRBV9 and TRBJ2-1, reads DSGVTQTPKHLITATGQRVTLRCSPRSGDLSVYWYQQSLDQGLQFLIQYYNGEERAKGNILERFSAQQFPDLHSELNLSSLELGDSALYFCASSVPSEGEQFFGPGTRLTVL.